This is a list of T cell receptor beta chains from one sample in a study of cytotoxic CD8 clonotypes in ibrutinib-treated CLL. Assay used: immunoSEQ multiplex PCR; TCRdb lists only in-frame clones, some missing. The data hold roughly 250,000 clones, with under 75% observed a single time. Sample: PBMCs, taken after 24 months of ibrutinib treatment. These receptors originate from a human donor with chronic lymphocytic leukemia. CDR3s include the opening cysteine and the closing phenylalanine or tryptophan. Each record gives: CDR3 protein, CDR3 DNA, D gene, clone size, V gene, J gene. The D gene is left open where the match is weak. Size is omitted from some rows. Given values are once, few, many or a class for expanded clones.

CDR3: CASSPAPAPTEQYF
DNA: TGTGCCAGCAGCCCCGCGCCCGCTCCTACCGAGCAGTACTTC
D: NA
size: few
V: TRBV9
J: TRBJ2-7

CDR3: CASSFGDRAYEQYF
DNA: TGTGCCAGCAGCTTCGGCGACCGAGCCTACGAGCAGTACTTC
D: NA
size: NA
V: TRBV7-2
J: TRBJ2-7

CDR3: CASQGGKSTYEQYF
DNA: TGTGCCAGCCAGGGCGGAAAAAGTACCTACGAGCAGTACTTC
D: NA
size: few
V: TRBV2
J: TRBJ2-7

CDR3: CASSAQGRTGELFF
DNA: TGTGCCAGCAGCGCACAGGGACGCACCGGGGAGCTGTTTTTT
D: NA
size: NA
V: TRBV9
J: TRBJ2-2

CDR3: CAWSVGSRGLETQYF
DNA: TGTGCCTGGAGTGTAGGGTCCCGGGGTCTGGAGACCCAGTACTTC
D: NA
size: NA
V: TRBV30
J: TRBJ2-5

CDR3: CASRLEGGRNEQFF
DNA: TGTGCCAGCAGGTTAGAGGGGGGGCGGAATGAGCAGTTCTTC
D: NA
size: NA
V: TRBV27
J: TRBJ2-1

CDR3: CASSYERGTSYEQYF
DNA: TGTGCCAGCAGTTATGAGCGGGGGACCTCCTACGAGCAGTACTTC
D: TRBD2
size: once
V: TRBV6-5
J: TRBJ2-7

CDR3: CASSPTSGSYNEQFF
DNA: TGTGCCAGCAGCCCGACTAGCGGGAGCTACAATGAGCAGTTCTTC
D: TRBD2
size: NA
V: TRBV7-3
J: TRBJ2-1

CDR3: CASSFRGDTQYF
DNA: TGTGCCAGCAGTTTCCGTGGGGATACGCAGTATTTT
D: NA
size: NA
V: TRBV27
J: TRBJ2-3

CDR3: CASSVDRGNEQFF
DNA: TGTGCCAGCAGCGTAGACAGGGGCAATGAGCAGTTCTTC
D: TRBD1
size: NA
V: TRBV9
J: TRBJ2-1

CDR3: CASSPRNNEQFF
DNA: TGTGCCAGCAGCCCCCGGAACAATGAGCAGTTCTTC
D: NA
size: NA
V: TRBV7-2
J: TRBJ2-1

CDR3: CASSRKDRVF
DNA: TGTGCCAGCAGTCGAAAGGACAGAGTCTTC
D: NA
size: NA
V: TRBV6-6
J: TRBJ1-2

CDR3: CSVDSRGTYNEQFF
DNA: TGCAGCGTTGACTCCCGCGGTACCTACAATGAGCAGTTCTTC
D: NA
size: NA
V: TRBV29-1
J: TRBJ2-1

CDR3: CASSYSSLTSYEQYF
DNA: TGTGCCAGCAGTTACTCGAGTCTAACCTCCTACGAGCAGTACTTC
D: NA
size: few
V: TRBV6-5
J: TRBJ2-7

CDR3: CASSPGASGSRFYEQYF
DNA: TGCGCCAGCAGCCCCGGGGCTAGCGGATCGAGGTTCTACGAGCAGTACTTC
D: TRBD2
size: few
V: TRBV5-1
J: TRBJ2-7

CDR3: CASSFGLAGETQYF
DNA: TGTGCCAGCAGCTTCGGACTAGCGGGAGAGACCCAGTACTTC
D: TRBD2
size: NA
V: TRBV11-1
J: TRBJ2-5

CDR3: CASSVMGEAFF
DNA: TGTGCCAGCAGTGTTATGGGTGAAGCTTTCTTT
D: NA
size: few
V: TRBV2
J: TRBJ1-1

CDR3: CASSPGTLLYEQYF
DNA: TGCGCCAGCAGTCCCGGGACCCTTCTCTACGAGCAGTACTTC
D: NA
size: NA
V: TRBV10-2
J: TRBJ2-7

CDR3: CASTRDRGAVGNYGYTF
DNA: TGTGCCAGCACCCGGGACAGGGGTGCCGTAGGAAACTATGGCTACACCTTC
D: TRBD1
size: few
V: TRBV2
J: TRBJ1-2

CDR3: CASSQDLNTEQFF
DNA: TGTGCCAGCAGCCAAGATTTGAACACCGAGCAGTTCTTC
D: NA
size: NA
V: TRBV14
J: TRBJ2-1

CDR3: CASSLGDRGPNSPLHF
DNA: TGCGCCAGCAGCTTGGGTGACAGGGGGCCGAATTCACCCCTCCACTTT
D: TRBD1
size: NA
V: TRBV5-1
J: TRBJ1-6